This passage covers 19 T cell receptor beta chains from one sample sequenced in a study of blood T cell repertoires in COVID-19. The table came from immunoSEQ multiplex PCR; TCRdb's copy has only in-frame clones and leaves some out. The sample consists of more than 300,000 clones, about 84% of them appearing once. Sequenced: peripheral blood. These receptors were obtained from a woman between 50 and 59 years old with acute or convalescent COVID-19.

V is TRBV6-7 and J is TRBJ2-3; tentative D call: TRBD2 (8 bases). TRBV6-7 is designated an ORF whose function remains uncertain. V was clipped by 6 bases and J by 2 bases, with 21 bases between them. CDR3 length equals 17 residues. The CDR3 sequence is CASSDRDELADTDTQYF. The CDR3 coding sequence is TGTGCCAGCAGCGACAGGGACGAACTAGCGGACACAGATACGCAGTATTTT.

The CDR3 spells CASSLGETGNTEAFF. The CDR3 DNA reads as TGTGCCAGCAGCTTAGGGGAGACAGGGAACACTGAAGCTTTCTTT. The chain has TRBV11-1 and TRBJ1-1, with D tentatively TRBD1 (6 bases). V gave up 1 base and J gave up 1 base, with 10 bases separating them. The length of the CDR3 is 15 residues. CDR1 is SGHAT and CDR2 is FQDESV in the germline V gene (reference sequence).

The chain uses TRBV19 and TRBJ2-2; D not resolved. The V gene lost 7 bases and the J gene lost 7 bases, with 7 bases spanning the gap. This CDR3 comprises 11 residues. Germline assignment: CDR1 LNHDA and CDR2 SQIVND (reference sequence). Here the CDR3 reads CASMRSGELFF. As DNA, the CDR3 is TGTGCCAGTATGAGGAGCGGGGAGCTGTTTTTT. The full variable domain, its missing parts supplied by reference TRBV19 and TRBJ2-2, is DGGITQSPKYLFRKEGQNVTLSCEQNLNHDAMYWYRQDPGQGLRLIYYSQIVNDFQKGDIAEGYSVSREKKESFPLTVTSAQKNPTAFYLCASMRSGELFFGEGSRLTVL.

The chain couples TRBV27 to TRBJ1-4; D gene ambiguous. There are 14 residues in the CDR3. Germline CDR1 and CDR2: MNHEY and SMNVEV (reference sequence). Trimming removed 3 bases from V and 8 bases from J, with 13 bases in between. CDR3 DNA: TGTGCCAGCAGTTTTGGAGGGAGGCAGGAAAAACTGTTTTTT. Protein: CASSFGGRQEKLFF.

The CDR3 sequence: CASSIDQGAIGAFF. In DNA, the CDR3 is TGTGCCAGCAGCATAGACCAGGGCGCGATCGGGGCTTTCTTT. V gene TRBV5-4 combines with J gene TRBJ1-1; a weak D match, TRBD1 (5 bases). The V gene's germline CDR1 is SGHNT and CDR2 YYREEE (reference sequence). The CDR3 contains 14 residues. Trimming pared 4 bases from V and 11 bases from J, leaving 21 bases between.

V gene TRBV12-3 or TRBV12-4 combines with J gene TRBJ1-2, with D possibly matching TRBD1 (6 bases). V was clipped by 5 bases and J by 7 bases, with 11 bases between them. CDR3 size: 12 residues. The CDR3 DNA sequence: TGTGCCAGCAGTCCACAGGGTTTTGGCTACACCTTC. It codes for CASSPQGFGYTF.

In this sample, this clone turned up once. The chain recombines TRBV27 with TRBJ2-7; TRBD2 matches 7 bases. Per germline, CDR1 MNHEY and CDR2 SMNVEV (reference sequence). The CDR3 is made up of 15 amino acids. V gave up 2 bases and J gave up 4 bases; unmatched junction bases: 8. CDR3 amino acids: CASSLRGGRWYEQYF. In DNA form, the CDR3 reads TGTGCCAGCAGTTTAAGGGGCGGGAGATGGTACGAGCAGTACTTC.

The V call is TRBV6-1, the J call TRBJ1-4; maybe TRBD1 (6 bases). Trimming cost V 3 bases and J 5 bases, with 13 bases left between them. Looked up from germline, CDR1 is MNHNS and CDR2 is SASEGT. This CDR3 is built from 15 residues. This CDR3 reads CASSDLDRLNEKLFF. As DNA, the CDR3 is TGTGCCAGCAGTGATCTGGACAGACTCAATGAAAAACTGTTTTTT.

This clone was seen a handful of times. This chain's CDR3 is CAVLTSGRAGGDTQYF. In nucleotides, the CDR3 is TGTGCCGTCCTAACCAGCGGGAGGGCCGGGGGAGATACGCAGTATTTT. V gene TRBV19 combines with J gene TRBJ2-3; 10 nucleotides line up with TRBD2. The V gene's germline CDR1 is LNHDA and CDR2 SQIVND (reference sequence). The CDR3 length is 16 residues. Trimming cost V 11 bases and J 5 bases; bases outside gene matches: 16.

The gene calls are TRBV30 and TRBJ2-7, with a possible D match to TRBD1 (6 bases). CDR1 is GTSNPN, CDR2 SVGIG, per germline (reference sequence). The CDR3 spans 14 residues. V was clipped by 3 bases and J by 1 base, with 13 bases between them. CDR3 residues: CAWSTGYSSYEQYF. The CDR3 DNA reads TGTGCCTGGAGCACAGGGTATTCATCCTACGAGCAGTACTTC.

CDR3 amino acids: CASSEPGNSPLHF. The CDR3 bases are TGTGCCAGCAGTGAGCCAGGGAATTCACCCCTCCACTTT. The chain recombines TRBV6-1 with TRBJ1-6; D may be TRBD1 (5 bases). Looked up from germline, CDR1 is MNHNS and CDR2 is SASEGT. Trimming cost V 3 bases and J 7 bases, with 7 bases left between them. This CDR3 has 13 amino acids.

This sequence joins TRBV5-1 and TRBJ1-5; 8 bases match TRBD1. V trimming: 1 base; J trimming: 7 bases; junction bases outside the gene matches: 4. The germline CDR1 and CDR2 sequences are SGHRS and YFSETQ. The CDR3 length is 14 residues. CDR3 protein: CASSLQGAGQPQHF. CDR3 DNA sequence: TGCGCCAGCAGCTTGCAGGGGGCCGGCCAGCCCCAGCATTTT.

The J gene is TRBJ1-1, the V gene TRBV6-5; weak D call: TRBD1 (6 bases). CDR3 size: 14 residues. Germline loops: CDR1 MNHEY, CDR2 SVGAGI. V lost 10 bases and J lost 2, with 17 bases in between. The CDR3 DNA follows: TGTGCCACCTTGAGGGGGACCGGCAACACTGAAGCTTTCTTT. Encoded protein: CATLRGTGNTEAFF.

The V and J genes are TRBV12-3 or TRBV12-4 and TRBJ1-2; 7 bases fit TRBD1. V shed 4 bases and J 4 bases; nucleotides not matched to a gene: 3. CDR3 size: 13 residues. The CDR3 reads CASSSRQGYGYTF. The CDR3 nucleotides read TGTGCCAGCAGTTCACGACAGGGCTATGGCTACACCTTC.

The chain has TRBV20-1 and TRBJ1-2; unclear D gene. With 3 bases removed from V and 9 bases from J, the gap between germline ends came to 14 bases. The CDR3 loop spans 12 amino acids. The germline gives CDR1 DFQATT, CDR2 SNEGSKA (reference sequence). The CDR3 region is CSASDLTARYTF. The DNA of the CDR3 is TGCAGTGCTAGTGATTTAACAGCCCGCTACACCTTC.

This clone was seen more than once but under ten times. The J gene is TRBJ1-1, the V gene TRBV7-9, with D uncertain. Trimming left V 5 bases short and J 11 bases short, with 15 bases between. The CDR3 spans 12 residues. Looked up from germline, CDR1 is SEHNR and CDR2 is FQNEAQ (reference sequence). CDR3 loop: CASSDRAGRAFF. CDR3 sequence (DNA): TGTGCCAGCAGCGACCGGGCCGGGAGGGCTTTCTTT.

The chain recombines TRBV4-2 with TRBJ2-7, with D uncertain. CDR3 length: 20 residues. Germline CDR1 reads LGHNA; CDR2 reads YNFKEQ. V was trimmed by 0 bases and J by 2 bases, leaving 26 bases between them. This chain's CDR3 is CASSQDIVPLALNVPYEQYF. In nucleotides, the CDR3 is TGTGCCAGCAGCCAAGATATAGTCCCCCTTGCGCTAAACGTTCCCTACGAGCAGTACTTC.

This rearrangement joins TRBV29-1 to TRBJ1-2, with 8 positions matching TRBD1. The length of the CDR3 is 10 residues. Germline V gene lookup returns CDR1 SQVTM and CDR2 ANQGSEA. Unmatched junction bases numbered 4, after V lost 8 bases and J lost 8 bases. The CDR3 DNA follows: TGCAGCATACAGGGGGAGGGCTACACCTTC. It specifies CSIQGEGYTF.

The rearrangement uses TRBV20-1 and TRBJ2-7, with D possibly TRBD1 on 6 matching bases. V was pared by 5 bases and J by 3 bases, with 8 bases between. Per germline, CDR1 DFQATT and CDR2 SNEGSKA (reference sequence). This CDR3 is 11 amino acids long. CDR3 loop: CSALDSYEQYF. DNA for the CDR3: TGCAGTGCTTTGGACAGCTACGAGCAGTACTTC.